This TCR beta chain was sequenced in a study of T cells after yellow fever vaccination. Study summary: Where fractions had low cell numbers, libraries were prepared from them with the SMART-Seq v4 Ultra Low Input RNA kit.

TCR cDNA, made by 5'RACE template switching, carried an added universal primer site and UMIs. Each CDR3 protein is one row after TCRdb ran MiXCR on the 5' RACE reads. The sample holds hundreds of thousands of distinct CDR3 sequences, about 12% seen once. This clonotype has a handful of counts. Its target is unknown. Germline lookup yields CDR1 LGHDT and CDR2 YNNKEL (reference sequence). The CDR3 totals 15 residues. Germline trimming cut 4 bases from V and 8 bases from J; bases unmatched to any gene: 10. Points from the study as a whole: Most primary-vaccination clones recurred post-booster (about 96% CD4, 88% CD8). A minor fraction of clonotypes spanned both CD4 and CD8 compartments.

V is TRBV3-1 and J is TRBJ2-1; 8 nucleotides align to TRBD2. This specimen consisted of PBMCs, obtained on the day of the yellow fever booster vaccination. This receptor was taken from a man aged 30-40 years who received the YFV17D yellow fever vaccine. CDR3 sequence: CASSPGRGSSDEQFF. The DNA for the CDR3 is TGTGCCAGCAGCCCCGGGAGGGGGTCTTCGGATGAGCAGTTCTTC.